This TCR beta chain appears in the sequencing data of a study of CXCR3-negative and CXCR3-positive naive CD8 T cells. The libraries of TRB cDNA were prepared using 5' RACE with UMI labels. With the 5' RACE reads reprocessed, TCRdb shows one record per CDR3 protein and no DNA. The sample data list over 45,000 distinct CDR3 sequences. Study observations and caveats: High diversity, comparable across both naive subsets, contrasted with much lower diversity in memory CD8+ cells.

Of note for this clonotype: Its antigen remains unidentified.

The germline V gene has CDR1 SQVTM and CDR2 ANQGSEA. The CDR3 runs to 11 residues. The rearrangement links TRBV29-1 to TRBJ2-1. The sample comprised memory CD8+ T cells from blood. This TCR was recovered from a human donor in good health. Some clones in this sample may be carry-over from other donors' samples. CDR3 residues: CSFNSYNEQFF.